One and the same sample provided the 25 T cell receptor beta chains below, sequenced in a study of T cells in Graves' hyperthyroidism and ophthalmopathy. Amplification of TCR beta CDR3 regions was performed using RNA transcripts as template. Initially, a first-round RT-PCR of the TCR CDR3 employed the HTBI primer set. TCRdb re-called the multiplex PCR reads with MiXCR, one entry per CDR3 protein. The sample lists about 640,000 distinct CDR3 sequences; around 21% were seen once. The sample comprised blood. Receptors originate from a man aged 30 to 45 with Graves' ophthalmopathy.

This clonotype occurred a few times. V and J are TRBV10-2 and TRBJ2-7; TRBD2 matches at 8 bases. There are 16 residues in the CDR3. Germline V gene sequence: CDR1 WSHSY, CDR2 SAAADI. V was pared by 2 bases and J by 0 bases, with 6 bases of the junction left unmatched. The CDR3 DNA reads TGCGCCAGCAGTGAGCCTGGACTAGCAAGCTCCTACGAGCAGTACTTC. Translating it yields CASSEPGLASSYEQYF.

This clonotype was counted between two and nine times. The rearrangement links TRBV20-1 to TRBJ2-2; no firm D call. In germline, CDR1 is DFQATT, CDR2 SNEGSKA (reference sequence). The V end lost 5 bases, the J end lost 6 bases, and 7 bases lay between the germline ends. The CDR3 has 11 amino acids. The CDR3 bases are TGCAGTGCTTTTTACTCCGGGGAGCTGTTTTTT. It yields the protein CSAFYSGELFF.

The V and J genes are TRBV10-1 and TRBJ2-2; D gene unclear. CDR1 WNHNN and CDR2 SYGVQD come from the germline V gene (reference sequence). The CDR3 spans 14 residues. V lost 6 bases to trimming and J lost 4 bases, with 12 bases between them. The CDR3 spells CASRRLLGTGELFF. The CDR3, as DNA: TGCGCCAGCAGACGGTTGTTAGGCACCGGGGAGCTGTTTTTT.

The V and J genes are TRBV29-1 and TRBJ2-7; D is ambiguous. Germline loops: CDR1 SQVTM, CDR2 ANQGSEA. There are 13 residues in the CDR3. V lost 4 bases, J lost 3 bases, and 13 bases lay in between. In nucleotides, the CDR3 is TGCAGCGTTGCCGCGATGACTGGCTACGAGCAGTACTTC. It specifies CSVAAMTGYEQYF.

The V and J genes are TRBV5-1 and TRBJ2-2; D not resolved. Trimming took off 3 bases at V and 2 bases at J, with 8 bases between the two ends. This CDR3 is built from 14 residues. Germline V gives CDR1 SGHRS, CDR2 YFSETQ. This CDR3 is CASSSEANTGELFF. CDR3 in DNA: TGCGCCAGCAGCTCCGAGGCCAACACCGGGGAGCTGTTTTTT.

This clonotype was seen more than once but under ten times. V is TRBV5-1 and J is TRBJ1-2; 10 bases are shared with TRBD1. Germline CDR1 reads SGHRS; CDR2 reads YFSETQ. The V gene end was trimmed by 0 bases and the J gene end by 0 bases; junction bases not matched to a gene: 5. This CDR3 has 17 residues. The CDR3 loop reads CASSLAGTGEPNYGYTF. The CDR3 DNA follows: TGCGCCAGCAGCTTGGCCGGGACAGGGGAGCCTAACTATGGCTACACCTTC. Full variable domain (remainder filled in from reference TRBV5-1 and TRBJ1-2): KAGVTQTPRYLIKTRGQQVTLSCSPISGHRSVSWYQQTPGQGLQFLFEYFSETQRNKGNFPGRFSGRQFSNSRSEMNVSTLELGDSALYLCASSLAGTGEPNYGYTFGSGTRLTVV.

The chain recombines TRBV9 with TRBJ2-1, with 9 bases fitting TRBD1. Looked up from germline, CDR1 is SGDLS and CDR2 is YYNGEE. The CDR3 has 15 residues. The V segment lost 3 bases and the J segment 5 bases; nucleotides outside the gene matches: 6. CDR3 residues: CASSARDRVHNEQFF. The CDR3 bases are TGTGCCAGCAGCGCCCGGGACAGGGTCCACAATGAGCAGTTCTTC.

V and J are TRBV3-1 and TRBJ1-1, with D maybe TRBD1 (5 bases). Trimming removed 5 bases from V and 4 bases from J, with 14 bases in between. The germline CDR1 and CDR2 sequences are LGHDT and YNNKEL (reference sequence). The CDR3 contains 14 residues. The CDR3 DNA reads TGTGCCAGCAGCTCCCGGGCTGGGGGCACTGAAGCTTTCTTT. Translation: CASSSRAGGTEAFF.

CDR3 amino acids: CSARTGTANQPQHF. CDR3 DNA: TGCAGTGCTAGGACCGGGACAGCGAATCAGCCCCAGCATTTT. This chain connects TRBV20-1 to TRBJ1-5, with 7 bases matching TRBD1. The germline CDR1 and CDR2 sequences are DFQATT and SNEGSKA (reference sequence). V lost 3 bases, J lost 4 bases, and 6 bases stayed unmatched. The CDR3 contains 14 residues.

This chain uses TRBV6-2 or TRBV6-3 with TRBJ1-4; D might be TRBD1 (5 bases). V gave up 6 bases and J gave up 7 bases, with 15 bases separating them. The CDR3 runs 14 residues. Germline V gene lookup returns CDR1 MNHEY and CDR2 SVGEGT. In DNA, the CDR3 is TGTGCCAGCAGCCCCACCGAAAGGGGTGAAAAACTGTTTTTT. Its translation: CASSPTERGEKLFF.

This clonotype was picked up many times. The chain uses TRBV3-1 and TRBJ2-1; D remains ambiguous. This CDR3 region has 12 residues. Per germline, CDR1 LGHDT and CDR2 YNNKEL (reference sequence). V lost 1 base and J 6 bases, leaving 4 bases between the germline ends. CDR3 amino acids: CASSQASNEQFF. The CDR3, as DNA: TGTGCCAGCAGCCAAGCCTCCAATGAGCAGTTCTTC.

Written as DNA, the CDR3 is TGCAGTGCCAAAGGGGCTGGATCACCCCTCCACTTT. This encodes CSAKGAGSPLHF. The chain employs TRBV20-1 and TRBJ1-6; TRBD1 might be the D (5 bases). Germline V gene lookup returns CDR1 DFQATT and CDR2 SNEGSKA (reference sequence). With 6 bases removed from V and 10 bases from J, the gap between germline ends came to 13 bases. The CDR3 contains 12 residues.

The chain joins TRBV4-2 to TRBJ2-5; a possible D gene is TRBD2 (5 bases). V was pared by 3 bases and J by 5 bases, with 10 bases between. The CDR3 spans 13 residues. Looked up from germline, CDR1 is LGHNA and CDR2 is YNFKEQ. The CDR3 DNA is TGTGCCAGCAGCCAGCCCCCGGGGGAGACCCAGTACTTC. Translation: CASSQPPGETQYF.

The V and J genes are TRBV4-1 and TRBJ2-7; no definite D call. Looked up from germline, CDR1 is MGHRA and CDR2 is YSYEKL. The length of the CDR3 is 15 residues. V lost 1 base to trimming and J lost 2 bases, with 12 bases between them. In DNA form, the CDR3 reads TGCGCCAGCAGCCAAGGGGAAGCTCCTACCTACGAGCAGTACTTC. This codes for CASSQGEAPTYEQYF.

This chain joins TRBV6-1 and TRBJ1-5; TRBD1 aligns across 7 bases. The V and J ends lost 4 bases and 1 base, in that order; junction bases with no gene match: 7. Germline assignment: CDR1 MNHNS and CDR2 SASEGT. The CDR3 runs to 16 residues. In DNA, the CDR3 is TGTGCCAGCAGTGTCGGAGGGGGCTTAAGCAATCAGCCCCAGCATTTT. Its translation: CASSVGGGLSNQPQHF.

This clonotype was detected once. The chain links TRBV28 to TRBJ2-5; D perhaps matches TRBD2 (7 bases). The CDR3 has 14 amino acids. V lost 6 bases and J 5 bases, leaving 16 bases between the germline ends. The germline gives CDR1 MDHEN, CDR2 SYDVKM. The CDR3 reads CASSVGGAVETQYF. In DNA form, the CDR3 reads TGTGCCAGCAGCGTAGGGGGGGCGGTGGAGACCCAGTACTTC.

This clonotype has at least ten counts. The V gene is TRBV12-3 or TRBV12-4, the J gene TRBJ2-3; 12 bases line up with TRBD2. Trimming at V came to 3 bases and at J to 0 bases, leaving 1 base not matched to a gene. The CDR3 runs to 16 residues. CDR3 loop: CASSFGTSGSTDTQYF. CDR3 coding DNA: TGTGCCAGCAGTTTCGGGACTAGCGGGAGCACAGATACGCAGTATTTT.

This chain links TRBV12-3 or TRBV12-4 with TRBJ2-4, with D perhaps being TRBD1 or TRBD2 (5 bases each). The CDR3 runs 14 residues. The V end was cut by 3 bases, the J end by 7 bases, with 13 bases between. The CDR3 loop is CASSLTGRDNIQYF. CDR3 sequence (DNA): TGTGCCAGCAGTTTGACGGGAAGGGACAACATTCAGTACTTC.

The gene calls are TRBV18 and TRBJ2-1; tentatively, D is TRBD2 (6 bases). The CDR3 is 15 residues long. Germline lookup yields CDR1 KGHSH and CDR2 LQKENI. With 2 bases removed from V and 2 bases from J, the gap between germline ends came to 10 bases. The CDR3 nucleotides read TGTGCCAGCTCACCAATGGCGGGACCCTACAATGAGCAGTTCTTC. Its translation: CASSPMAGPYNEQFF.

This clonotype was observed a few times. The chain links TRBV5-6 to TRBJ2-7; D is possibly TRBD1 or TRBD2 (6 bases each). Germline V gene sequence: CDR1 SGHDT, CDR2 YYEEEE. Trimming removed 0 bases from V and 3 bases from J, with 13 bases in between. CDR3 length: 15 amino acids. The DNA for the CDR3 is TGTGCCAGCAGCTTGGTGGGGGGCGCGAACTACGAGCAGTACTTC. It encodes CASSLVGGANYEQYF. Full variable domain (remainder filled in from reference TRBV5-6 and TRBJ2-7): DAGVTQSPTHLIKTRGQQVTLRCSPKSGHDTVSWYQQALGQGPQFIFQYYEEEERQRGNFPDRFSGHQFPNYSSELNVNALLLGDSALYLCASSLVGGANYEQYFGPGTRLTVT.

The gene calls are TRBV2 and TRBJ2-3, with 7 bases fitting TRBD1. CDR3 length: 15 residues. From germline, CDR1 is SNHLY and CDR2 FYNNEI. The ends lost 0 bases at V and 2 bases at J; junction bases unmatched: 2. CDR3 loop: CASSEAGTDTDTQYF. In nucleotides, the CDR3 is TGTGCCAGCAGTGAAGCAGGGACAGACACAGATACGCAGTATTTT.

The gene calls are TRBV7-6 and TRBJ1-5, with unresolved D. Trimming left V 2 bases short and J 0 bases short, with 11 bases between. The germline V gene has CDR1 SGHVS and CDR2 FNYEAQ. This CDR3 spans 16 amino acids. The CDR3 loop reads CASSLWLRYSNQPQHF. CDR3 DNA: TGTGCCAGCAGCTTATGGCTTCGATATAGCAATCAGCCCCAGCATTTT.

The chain carries TRBV4-1 and TRBJ1-4; 10 positions agree with TRBD1. CDR1 and CDR2 (germline): MGHRA, YSYEKL. This CDR3 has 17 amino acids. The trim removed 3 bases at V and 1 base at J, leaving 5 bases unmatched. The CDR3 DNA reads TGCGCCAGCAGCCAGAGGGGACAGGGGATAACTAATGAAAAACTGTTTTTT. Residues: CASSQRGQGITNEKLFF.

This clonotype has more than one count but fewer than ten. The chain couples TRBV5-1 to TRBJ1-2; 9 bases align to TRBD1. With V trimmed by 4 bases and J by 4 bases, 2 bases remained unmatched. Germline V gives CDR1 SGHRS, CDR2 YFSETQ. CDR3 length: 13 residues. Here the CDR3 DNA reads TGCGCCAGCAGCGGGACAGGGTCCTATGGCTACACCTTC. The encoded protein is CASSGTGSYGYTF.

This clonotype was detected ten times or more. The V call is TRBV7-9, the J call TRBJ2-7; TRBD2 matches at 10 bases. Germline lookup yields CDR1 SEHNR and CDR2 FQNEAQ (reference sequence). This CDR3 comprises 14 residues. V gave up 5 bases and J gave up 2 bases; unmatched junction bases: 3. Here the CDR3 reads CASSPSGRAYEQYF. The CDR3 coding sequence is TGTGCCAGCAGCCCCAGCGGGAGGGCCTACGAGCAGTACTTC.